These 20 T cell receptor beta chains share one sample of origin, sequenced in a study of CD8 T cells in ankylosing spondylitis. MiXCR was run by TCRdb on the 5' RACE reads, yielding one entry per CDR3 protein. The sample yields 270,000 or so distinct CDR3 sequences, 18% seen once. Sequencing used blood, either unsorted or a sorted T cell fraction (not recorded which). The receptors were sampled from a male donor with ankylosing spondylitis or in good health (not recorded which).

This clonotype was observed a few times. The CDR3 DNA is TGCGCCAGCAGCTTTGAAGCGTTTACCTACGAGCAGTACTTC. Translated, it gives CASSFEAFTYEQYF. The rearrangement uses TRBV5-1 and TRBJ2-7; no definite D call. V was shortened by 2 bases and J by 2 bases, with 11 bases between the two germline ends. Germline assignment: CDR1 SGHRS and CDR2 YFSETQ. CDR3 length: 14 amino acids.

The CDR3 is CAISDELAGEVGEQFF. DNA of the CDR3: TGTGCCATCAGTGACGAACTAGCGGGAGAGGTGGGTGAGCAGTTCTTC. This rearrangement joins TRBV10-3 to TRBJ2-1; the match to TRBD2 covers 11 bases. This CDR3 comprises 16 residues. After removal of 3 bases from V and 9 bases from J, the junction contained 10 bases not matched to a gene. Germline CDR1 ENHRY, CDR2 SYGVKD.

This clonotype was seen more than once but under ten times. The chain links TRBV24-1 to TRBJ2-1; D is perhaps TRBD1 (5 bases). The CDR3 spans 14 residues. V lost 3 bases, J lost 4 bases, and 9 bases lay in between. CDR1 and CDR2 from the germline V gene are KGHDR and SFDVKD. CDR3 nucleotides: TGTGCCACCAGTGATACCGACAGATACAATGAGCAGTTCTTC. It encodes CATSDTDRYNEQFF.

This clonotype was found once. The chain combines TRBV12-3 or TRBV12-4 with TRBJ2-3; TRBD1 agrees at 9 bases. With V trimmed by 6 bases and J by 3 bases, 4 bases remained unmatched. The CDR3 is 14 amino acids. In DNA form, the CDR3 reads TGTGCCAGCAGGGCCGGGACAGGGACAGATACGCAGTATTTT. It yields the protein CASRAGTGTDTQYF.

The CDR3 is CASRSSTRREQFF. The CDR3 coding sequence is TGTGCCAGCCGGTCATCAACCAGAAGGGAGCAGTTCTTC. This chain joins TRBV6-2 or TRBV6-3 and TRBJ2-1, with no clear D. Germline assignment: CDR1 MNHEY and CDR2 SVGEGT. The CDR3 extends over 13 amino acids. With 8 bases removed from V and 10 bases from J, the gap between germline ends came to 18 bases.

In this sample, this clonotype turned up a few times. The gene calls are TRBV7-6 and TRBJ2-7; tentatively, D is TRBD2 (6 bases). V was clipped by 5 bases and J by 6 bases, with 20 bases between them. Germline assignment: CDR1 SGHVS and CDR2 FNYEAQ. The CDR3 is 15 amino acids. CDR3 DNA sequence: TGTGCCAGCAGCCCCACCCTGGGGGAGGTCCTCGAGCAGTACTTC. It codes for CASSPTLGEVLEQYF.

This chain joins TRBV7-9 and TRBJ1-4, with D possibly being TRBD1 (5 bases). The germline V gene has CDR1 SEHNR and CDR2 FQNEAQ (reference sequence). V was pared by 2 bases and J by 5 bases, with 15 bases between. The CDR3 has 16 amino acids. CDR3 DNA sequence: TGTGCCAGCAGCTTATACGACGGGGCGTCCAATGAAAAACTGTTTTTT. This translates into CASSLYDGASNEKLFF.

Comment on this clonotype: The germline gene is not matched at one end of the junction; a read error may be the cause. The chain carries TRBV15 and TRBJ2-7; D might be TRBD1 or TRBD2, each matching 5 bases. CDR1 LNHNV and CDR2 YYDKDF come from the germline V gene (reference sequence). This CDR3 comprises 14 residues. The CDR3 region has the DNA TGTGCCACCGGCAGAGATCGGGGCGGAAACGAGCAGTACTTC. Its translation is CATGRDRGGNEQYF.

This clonotype was recorded a few times. The CDR3 is CASSQDFTSGGNEQFF. The CDR3 nucleotides are TGCGCCAGCAGCCAAGATTTCACTAGCGGCGGAAATGAGCAGTTCTTC. V gene TRBV4-3 combines with J gene TRBJ2-1; 8 bases fit TRBD2. Germline CDR1 is LGHNA and CDR2 is YSLEER. V dropped 0 bases and J dropped 7; count of bases not matched to a gene: 8. The CDR3 runs to 16 residues.

The sample holds a few counts of this clonotype. The genes are TRBV29-1 and TRBJ2-7; TRBD1 agrees at 8 bases. J gave up 3 bases and V 7 bases, and 8 bases lay outside the gene matches. Germline CDR1 and CDR2: SQVTM and ANQGSEA. This CDR3 spans 13 amino acids. The CDR3 loop reads CSATGEDFYEQYF. The CDR3 nucleotides are TGCAGCGCGACAGGGGAGGACTTCTACGAGCAGTACTTC.

V usage is TRBV29-1 and J usage is TRBJ2-1, with 10 bases identical to TRBD2. The ends lost 8 bases at V and 3 bases at J; junction bases unmatched: 4. The CDR3 is made up of 13 amino acids. The germline V gene encodes CDR1 SQVTM and CDR2 ANQGSEA. CDR3 nucleotide sequence: TGCAGCCATCGGACTAGCGGCTACAATGAGCAGTTCTTC. This sequence encodes CSHRTSGYNEQFF.

The table lists this clonotype with a few counts. The rearrangement joins TRBV5-1 to TRBJ1-6; perhaps TRBD1 as D (5 bases). CDR1 is SGHRS and CDR2 is YFSETQ in the germline V gene. Trimming shortened V by 5 bases and J by 12 bases, and 15 bases separated the two germline ends. There are 13 residues in the CDR3. This CDR3 is CASSWDRGGPLHF. The CDR3 nucleotides are TGCGCCAGCAGTTGGGACCGTGGAGGACCCCTCCACTTT.

A few counts support this clonotype. The chain has TRBV9 and TRBJ2-1, with 13 bases matching TRBD2. Trimming took 0 bases from V and 7 from J; bases not matched to a gene: 4. Per germline, CDR1 SGDLS and CDR2 YYNGEE. The CDR3 runs to 16 residues. The CDR3, as DNA: TGTGCCAGCAGCGTAGGAGGGACTAGCGGGACGAATGAGCAGTTCTTC. Protein: CASSVGGTSGTNEQFF. The complete variable domain, with remaining parts taken from reference TRBV9 and TRBJ2-1, reads DSGVTQTPKHLITATGQRVTLRCSPRSGDLSVYWYQQSLDQGLQFLIQYYNGEERAKGNILERFSAQQFPDLHSELNLSSLELGDSALYFCASSVGGTSGTNEQFFGPGTRLTVL.

This clonotype was recorded a few times. The chain combines TRBV12-3 or TRBV12-4 with TRBJ2-1; 7 bases align to TRBD2. The CDR3 is 13 amino acids. With V trimmed by 5 bases and J by 8 bases, 6 bases remained unmatched. CDR3 nucleotides: TGTGCCAGCAGTGGACTAGATCATGATGAGCAGTTCTTC. As protein: CASSGLDHDEQFF.

The chain links TRBV11-1 to TRBJ2-1; TRBD2 aligns across 11 bases. Germline CDR1 and CDR2: SGHAT and FQDESV (reference sequence). This CDR3 spans 17 amino acids. V was pared by 6 bases and J by 1 base, with 8 bases of the junction left unmatched. The CDR3: CASRPGTSGLSYNEQFF. As DNA, the CDR3 is TGTGCCAGCAGACCAGGGACTAGCGGTTTGTCCTACAATGAGCAGTTCTTC.

This clonotype has a count of ten or more. The chain employs TRBV10-3 and TRBJ2-7, with TRBD1 as a possible D gene (5 bases). V lost 3 bases and J lost 3, with 12 bases in between. This CDR3 has 14 residues. Germline loops: CDR1 ENHRY, CDR2 SYGVKD. The CDR3 is CAISEMDNRYEQYF. For the CDR3, the DNA is TGTGCCATCAGTGAAATGGACAACCGCTACGAGCAGTACTTC.

This clonotype was seen only a few times. This chain uses TRBV12-3 or TRBV12-4 with TRBJ2-3; 7 nucleotides align to TRBD2. The CDR3 contains 16 residues. Trimming took 3 bases from V and 4 from J; bases not matched to a gene: 10. CDR3 in amino acids: CASSFTLAGEADTQYF. The CDR3 nucleotides are TGTGCCAGCAGTTTCACTCTGGCGGGAGAGGCAGATACGCAGTATTTT.

The gene calls are TRBV7-3 and TRBJ1-1; TRBD1 matches 8 bases. Losses at the gene ends were 5 bases for V and 6 bases for J; bases not matched to a gene: 11. Per the germline V gene, CDR1 is SGHTA and CDR2 is FQGTGA. CDR3 size: 15 residues. The CDR3 protein is CASSTSTGEIPEAFF. The DNA of the CDR3 is TGTGCCAGCAGCACCTCGACAGGGGAGATACCTGAAGCTTTCTTT.

This clonotype was detected ten times or more. V usage is TRBV24-1 and J usage is TRBJ2-2, with D possibly being TRBD1 (6 bases). The V and J ends lost 4 bases and 6 bases respectively, with 17 bases between them. The CDR3 runs to 16 residues. In germline, CDR1 is KGHDR, CDR2 SFDVKD. This chain's CDR3 is CATSDSTGTVAGELFF. The CDR3 DNA is TGTGCCACCAGTGACTCGACAGGAACCGTCGCCGGGGAGCTGTTTTTT.

This clonotype came up a few times. The V gene is TRBV29-1, the J gene TRBJ2-7, with unresolved D. This CDR3 spans 12 amino acids. CDR1 is SQVTM, CDR2 ANQGSEA, per germline. V was clipped by 4 bases and J by 7 bases, with 14 bases between them. CDR3 amino acids: CSVASPAFEQYF. The CDR3, as DNA: TGCAGCGTTGCCTCCCCCGCGTTTGAGCAGTACTTC.